This is a list of T cell receptor beta chains from one sample in a study of CD8+ T cells in alopecia areata. Assay: immunoSEQ multiplex PCR; the TCRdb copy retains only in-frame clones and omits some. The table has under 250,000 clones, approximately 72% seen once. This sample comprised CD4+ T cells sorted from blood, obtained at approximately week 45, from a patient treated with tofacitinib. The origin of the receptors is a human donor with alopecia areata. Each CDR3 is given with its conserved first and last residue. D genes are given only for firm matches. Size is omitted from some rows. Given values are once, few, many or a class for expanded clones.

d_call | clone_size | j_call | v_call | cdr3_nt | cdr3_aa
TRBD1 | NA | TRBJ1-2 | TRBV29-1 | TGCAGCGTTGTAGGACAGGATGGCTACACCTTC | CSVVGQDGYTF
TRBD1 | NA | TRBJ2-7 | TRBV18 | TGTGCCAGCTCTTCCGGGGACAGGGCCTACGAGCAGTACTTC | CASSSGDRAYEQYF
NA | once | TRBJ1-4 | TRBV15 | TGTGCCACCAGCAGAGTCCGGACTCAATGGGATGAAAAACTGTTTTTT | CATSRVRTQWDEKLFF
NA | NA | TRBJ2-3 | TRBV2 | TGTGCCAGCAGGGGGACTCGACAGAACCTTAGCACAGATACGCAGTATTTT | CASRGTRQNLSTDTQYF
TRBD2 | NA | TRBJ2-5 | TRBV29-1 | TGCAGCGTTAACAGGCGGGAGGAGACCCAGTACTTC | CSVNRREETQYF
NA | few | TRBJ2-1 | TRBV10-3 | TGTGCCATCAGTGGGGGGGACAATGAGCAGTTCTTC | CAISGGDNEQFF
NA | few | TRBJ2-3 | TRBV5-1 | TGCGCCAGCAGCTTGGTTCTACTTAGCACAGATACGCAGTATTTT | CASSLVLLSTDTQYF
NA | NA | TRBJ2-2 | TRBV7-3 | TGTGCCAGCAGCTTAAGGTCGCCCGGGGAGCTGTTTTTT | CASSLRSPGELFF
NA | NA | TRBJ2-7 | TRBV6-5 | TGTGCCAGCAGGGGCTGGCCACCTACCTACGAGCAGTACTTC | CASRGWPPTYEQYF
NA | once | TRBJ1-1 | TRBV18 | TGTGCCAGCTCACCACCGTACCCGAACACTGAAGCTTTCTTT | CASSPPYPNTEAFF
TRBD1 | NA | TRBJ1-1 | TRBV5-1 | TGCGCCAGCAGCTGGACAGGGGATGAAGCTTTCTTT | CASSWTGDEAFF
NA | once | TRBJ1-2 | TRBV4-1 | TGCGCCAGCAGCCAAGATTCGGCCAGGGTATACTATGGCTACACCTTC | CASSQDSARVYYGYTF
TRBD1 | NA | TRBJ1-6 | TRBV5-6 | TGTGCCACCACGAAGACCGGGACAGGGGTCGAATCACCCCTCCACTTT | CATTKTGTGVESPLHF
TRBD2 | NA | TRBJ2-5 | TRBV4-3 | TGCGCCAGCAGCCGCGCGCGGGGGGGCCTCCCCCAAGAGACCCAGTACTTC | CASSRARGGLPQETQYF
NA | NA | TRBJ2-1 | TRBV18 | TGTGCCAGCTCACCCACCCTACTAGAGCAGTTCTTC | CASSPTLLEQFF
NA | NA | TRBJ1-1 | TRBV5-1 | TGCGCCAGCAGCTCGACGGGTAGCACTGAAGCTTTCTTT | CASSSTGSTEAFF
NA | NA | TRBJ2-7 | TRBV5-6 | TGTGCCAGCAGCTTTTGGGCCAGGGCCGGATTCTACGAGCAGTACTTC | CASSFWARAGFYEQYF
NA | NA | TRBJ2-1 | TRBV30 | TGTGCCTGGACCACTAGACCCCCCGGTGAGCAGTTCTTC | CAWTTRPPGEQFF
NA | few | TRBJ2-5 | TRBV10-3 | TGTGCCATCAGTGATGGCGAACAAGAGACCCAGTACTTC | CAISDGEQETQYF
NA | NA | TRBJ1-1 | TRBV9 | TGTGCCAGCAAAATCGCCACGAACACTGAAGCTTTCTTT | CASKIATNTEAFF
TRBD1 | once | TRBJ1-2 | TRBV29-1 | TGCAGCGCCGGGACAGCTAACTATGGCTACACCTTC | CSAGTANYGYTF
NA | NA | TRBJ2-3 | TRBV6-6 | TGTGCCAGCAGACAGACAGGTACAACAGATACGCAGTATTTT | CASRQTGTTDTQYF
TRBD1 | NA | TRBJ2-5 | TRBV5-1 | TGCGCCAGCAGCTTGGCCGATGGACAGGGGGGAGAGACCCAGTACTTC | CASSLADGQGGETQYF
TRBD1 | NA | TRBJ2-2 | TRBV27 | TGTGCCAGCAGACTGACAGGGAGTAACACCGGGGAGCTGTTTTTT | CASRLTGSNTGELFF
NA | few | TRBJ2-7 | TRBV19 | TGTGCCAGTAGCGTCTCGGGGGGCAATTCAGAGCAGTACTTC | CASSVSGGNSEQYF
NA | NA | TRBJ2-7 | TRBV11-2 | TGTGCCAGCAGCTCCGAGCAGTACTTC | CASSSEQYF
NA | many | TRBJ2-7 | TRBV14 | TGTGCCAGCAGCCAAGAACAGCCTAGCTTGGGCGAGCAGTACTTC | CASSQEQPSLGEQYF
NA | NA | TRBJ2-3 | TRBV19 | TGTGCCAGTAGTCTCCGGCGGGCTATTGCAGATACGCAGTATTTT | CASSLRRAIADTQYF
TRBD1 | NA | TRBJ2-1 | TRBV2 | TGTGCCAGCAGTGACCCATGGGACAGTGGCAATGAGCAGTTCTTC | CASSDPWDSGNEQFF
NA | NA | TRBJ2-3 | TRBV2 | TGTGCCAGCAGTTTGACAGATACGCAGTATTTT | CASSLTDTQYF
NA | NA | TRBJ2-2 | TRBV7-2 | TGTGCCAGCAGCTACGCCCAGGGTTTCACCGGGGAGCTGTTTTTT | CASSYAQGFTGELFF
NA | NA | TRBJ2-2 | TRBV29-1 | TGCAGCGTTGAAGCGGGGCCTAGCTGGAACACCGGGGAGCTGTTTTTT | CSVEAGPSWNTGELFF
NA | once | TRBJ1-5 | TRBV2 | TGTGCCAGCAGTTTAAGCCCCAATCAGCCCCAGCATTTT | CASSLSPNQPQHF
NA | few | TRBJ2-7 | TRBV14 | TGTGCCAGCAGCAGAGAAACCTACGAGCAGTACTTC | CASSRETYEQYF
NA | NA | TRBJ1-5 | TRBV27 | TGTGCCAGCAGTTTATTGGGGGAAGGTCAGCCCCAGCATTTT | CASSLLGEGQPQHF
NA | NA | TRBJ2-2 | TRBV19 | TGTGCCAGTAGTTTCCCAAAGGGCCCGTCTCCCAACACCGGGGAGCTGTTTTTT | CASSFPKGPSPNTGELFF
NA | NA | TRBJ1-6 | TRBV7-2 | TGTGCCAGCAGCCAGGACAGTGGGGATAATTCACCCCTCCACTTT | CASSQDSGDNSPLHF
NA | NA | TRBJ2-6 | TRBV11-3 | TGTGCCAGCAGCTTAGAGGTCGGCCCTTCTGGGGCCAACGTCCTGACTTTC | CASSLEVGPSGANVLTF
TRBD2 | NA | TRBJ2-1 | TRBV13 | TGTGCCAGCCGTCGGGGACTAGGGGACAATGAGCAGTTCTTC | CASRRGLGDNEQFF
NA | once | TRBJ2-3 | TRBV30 | TGTGCCTGGAGTTGGTTAGGAGATACGCAGTATTTT | CAWSWLGDTQYF
TRBD2 | NA | TRBJ2-5 | TRBV27 | TGTGCCAGCAGTATCTTCGGGAGGGGGCAAGAGACCCAGTACTTC | CASSIFGRGQETQYF
NA | once | TRBJ2-1 | TRBV5-1 | TGCGCCAGCAGCCCGGGGGGCCCCTACAATGAGCAGTTCTTC | CASSPGGPYNEQFF
NA | NA | TRBJ2-6 | TRBV7-2 | TGTGCCAGCAGCTTAGGAGTGTCGATGAAGGCCAACGTCCTGACTTTC | CASSLGVSMKANVLTF
TRBD1 | NA | TRBJ1-5 | TRBV15 | TGTGCCACCAGCAGAACGGGACAGATTAATCAGCCCCAGCATTTT | CATSRTGQINQPQHF
TRBD1 | NA | TRBJ1-5 | TRBV29-1 | TGCAGCGTTAAGGGACAGGGGTTCAATCAGCCCCAGCATTTT | CSVKGQGFNQPQHF
NA | NA | TRBJ2-7 | TRBV10-3 | TGTGCCATCACTAATAAGGACAACTCCTACGAGCAGTACTTC | CAITNKDNSYEQYF
TRBD1 | NA | TRBJ1-2 | TRBV4-3 | TGCGCCAGCAGCCAGGGGGACAGGGCAAAAGGTGGCTACACCTTC | CASSQGDRAKGGYTF
NA | NA | TRBJ1-1 | TRBV29-1 | TGCAGCGGAACAGGGTGGAACACTGAAGCTTTCTTT | CSGTGWNTEAFF
NA | NA | TRBJ1-5 | TRBV30 | TGTGCCTGGAGGGCCAAAGGTAGCAATCAGCCCCAGCATTTT | CAWRAKGSNQPQHF
TRBD1 | NA | TRBJ2-5 | TRBV19 | TGTGCCAGTAGCCGAGGGACAGTCTTCCAAGAGACCCAGTACTTC | CASSRGTVFQETQYF
NA | NA | TRBJ2-7 | TRBV5-4 | TGTGCCAGCAGCTTAGCCGGGACCTACTACGAGCAGTACTTC | CASSLAGTYYEQYF
NA | NA | TRBJ2-3 | TRBV7-9 | TGTGCCAGCAGCTCTGGGACTCATACAGATACGCAGTATTTT | CASSSGTHTDTQYF
TRBD1 | few | TRBJ2-1 | TRBV29-1 | TGCAGCGCCTCGGGACAGGGAATCAATGAGCAGTTCTTC | CSASGQGINEQFF
NA | NA | TRBJ2-7 | TRBV5-1 | TGCGCCAGCAGAGTTACGGGGAGCTCCTACGAGCAGTACTTC | CASRVTGSSYEQYF